This entry lists 16 T cell receptor beta chains sequenced from one sample in a study of blood T cells in healthy people across ages. A J-beta primer mix and a sample-barcoded 5' primer were used in a second PCR of about 7 to 12 cycles. A single record per CDR3 protein comes from TCRdb applying MiXCR to the 5' RACE reads. The sample consists of 1,800,000 or so distinct CDR3 sequences, approximately 40% of them appearing once. Sequenced material: blood. Receptors originate from a human donor in good health.

The chain links TRBV7-2 to TRBJ2-1; 8 nucleotides line up with TRBD2. Germline CDR1 SGHTA, CDR2 FQGNSA. The CDR3 extends over 15 amino acids. With 7 bases clipped from V and 3 bases from J, the junction kept 8 bases outside the gene matches. CDR3 nucleotide sequence: TGTGCCAGCATATTCTCTAGCGGGTACTACAATGAGCAGTTCTTC. This gives the protein CASIFSSGYYNEQFF.

About this clonotype itself: At one boundary the junction diverges from the germline segment, which might be a read error. The chain has TRBV5-6 and TRBJ2-7; no clear D. The DNA matches TRBJ2-5 better at its end, which makes the J call doubtful. Germline V gene data show CDR1 as SGHDT and CDR2 as YYEEEE. The CDR3 consists of 14 residues. The DNA for the CDR3 is TGTGCCGGCAGCCCCCTCGGTAGCCGGGAGACCCAGTACTTC. It is translated as CAGSPLGSRETQYF.

This clonotype turned up a few times. This sequence joins TRBV4-2 and TRBJ2-1; D gene unclear. Germline values: CDR1 LGHNA, CDR2 YNFKEQ. The V end lost 0 bases, the J end lost 15 bases, and 24 bases lay between the germline ends. CDR3 size: 16 residues. CDR3 loop: CASSQEDRVARPYPFF. CDR3 in DNA: TGTGCCAGCAGCCAAGAAGACCGGGTGGCGCGTCCTTATCCGTTCTTC.

V is TRBV20-1 and J is TRBJ1-6; D unclear. The germline V gene has CDR1 DFQATT and CDR2 SNEGSKA (reference sequence). The CDR3 length is 14 residues. The V gene lost 0 bases and the J gene lost 7 bases, with 10 bases spanning the gap. The CDR3, as DNA: TGCAGTGCTAGAGATAGTCTGGGGAATTCACCCCTCCACTTT. Translated: CSARDSLGNSPLHF.

The chain employs TRBV27 and TRBJ1-2, with D possibly TRBD1 on 6 matching bases. Germline-derived CDR1 and CDR2 are MNHEY and SMNVEV (reference sequence). V was trimmed by 2 bases and J by 1 base, leaving 14 bases between them. The length of the CDR3 is 16 residues. DNA of the CDR3: TGTGCCAGCAGTTTAGTACCAGGGGATTTTAACTATGGCTACACCTTC. Residues: CASSLVPGDFNYGYTF.

This clonotype occurred many times. The chain employs TRBV6-5 and TRBJ2-3, with D tentatively TRBD2 (5 bases). Germline lookup yields CDR1 MNHEY and CDR2 SVGAGI. The CDR3 extends over 14 amino acids. V was shortened by 4 bases and J by 4 bases, with 12 bases between the two germline ends. In nucleotides, the CDR3 is TGTGCCAGCAGTTCCGGACTGGCCCCAGATACGCAGTATTTT. This sequence encodes CASSSGLAPDTQYF.

The chain recombines TRBV11-1 with TRBJ1-1, with no clear D. This CDR3 is built from 13 residues. The ends were cut back, 5 bases at V and 9 bases at J, with 16 bases in the middle. The germline CDR1 and CDR2 sequences are SGHAT and FQDESV (reference sequence). CDR3: CASSHGPHKQAFF. Written as DNA, the CDR3 is TGTGCCAGCAGCCATGGGCCTCACAAACAAGCTTTCTTT.

The chain is built from TRBV4-3 and TRBJ2-3; 14 bases align to TRBD2. The CDR3 loop spans 16 amino acids. Trimming took 1 base from V and 6 from J; bases not matched to a gene: 3. Per germline, CDR1 LGHNA and CDR2 YSLEER. The DNA for the CDR3 is TGCGCCAGCAGCCAAGGGACTAGCGGGGGGCAGGATACGCAGTATTTT. Residues: CASSQGTSGGQDTQYF.

This clonotype was seen many times. CDR3 amino acids: CATAPGAETQYF. CDR3 DNA sequence: TGTGCCACCGCCCCGGGTGCGGAGACCCAGTACTTC. The chain joins TRBV10-3 to TRBJ2-5, with D hard to call. This CDR3 spans 12 amino acids. Germline-derived CDR1 and CDR2 are ENHRY and SYGVKD. The V end was cut by 10 bases, the J end by 5 bases, with 14 bases between.

In the case of this clonotype: At one end, the junction sequence differs from germline, possibly due to a read error. J is TRBJ2-5 and V is TRBV15; unclear D gene. Germline V gene data show CDR1 as LNHNV and CDR2 as YYDKDF (reference sequence). The CDR3 spans 16 residues. For the CDR3, the DNA is TGTGCCACCAGCAGAGATCTAGGAGAAAACCAAGTGACCCAGTACTTC. Its translation: CATSRDLGENQVTQYF.

The chain's CDR3 is CASSRDPSAKASTDTQYF. The CDR3 coding sequence is TGCGCCAGCAGCCGTGATCCTTCGGCAAAGGCGAGCACAGATACGCAGTATTTT. The J gene is TRBJ2-3, the V gene TRBV4-3; D remains unclear. The CDR3 runs 18 residues. Germline V CDR1 and CDR2: LGHNA, YSLEER. Trimming shortened V by 4 bases and J by 0 bases, and 20 bases separated the two germline ends.

CDR3 amino acids: CAWSPRETQYF. CDR3 bases: TGTGCCTGGAGTCCGAGGGAGACCCAGTACTTC. V is TRBV30 and J is TRBJ2-5; no firm D call. CDR3 length equals 11 residues. In germline, CDR1 is GTSNPN, CDR2 SVGIG (reference sequence). Trimming removed 2 bases at V and 5 bases at J, with 6 bases between.

This clonotype was found a few times. The J gene is TRBJ2-5, the V gene TRBV20-1, with D uncertain. The CDR3 length is 11 residues. The germline V gene encodes CDR1 DFQATT and CDR2 SNEGSKA (reference sequence). Trimming removed 5 bases from V and 5 bases from J, with 9 bases in between. The CDR3 spells CSAVGGETQYF. The CDR3 DNA sequence: TGCAGTGCTGTAGGTGGGGAGACCCAGTACTTC.

This clonotype turned up a few times. The rearrangement uses TRBV3-1 and TRBJ2-7, with 7 bases identical to TRBD1. Germline loops: CDR1 LGHDT, CDR2 YNNKEL (reference sequence). CDR3 size: 12 residues. V lost 4 bases, J lost 7 bases, and 4 bases stayed unmatched. The CDR3 nucleotides are TGTGCCAGCAGCCGACAGGACAGGGAGCAGTACTTC. Residues: CASSRQDREQYF.

Points on this clonotype: Germline is not matched at one junction end, which may reflect a read error. The chain carries TRBV20-1 and TRBJ2-3; 9 nucleotides match TRBD2. This CDR3 has 12 amino acids. Per the germline V gene, CDR1 is DFQATT and CDR2 is SNEGSKA (reference sequence). The CDR3 reads CSSSGATDTQYF. The CDR3 DNA reads as TGCAGTTCTAGCGGGGCCACAGATACGCAGTATTTT.

This sequence joins TRBV7-2 and TRBJ2-3; D not certain. V was clipped by 4 bases and J by 2 bases, with 16 bases between them. The CDR3 runs to 16 residues. CDR1 and CDR2 from the germline V gene are SGHTA and FQGNSA. The DNA of the CDR3 is TGTGCCAGCAGCTCTCCACAGAGACCACTCACAGATACGCAGTATTTT. Encoded protein: CASSSPQRPLTDTQYF.